This T cell receptor beta chain was captured by sequencing in a study of T cell responses to AZD1222 COVID-19 vaccine. Researchers grouped second doses given at about 4 or about 12 weeks into one pool. Profiling relied on immunoSEQ multiplex PCR, and the TCRdb table lists in-frame clones only, not all of them. The sample contains about 120,000 clones, roughly 84% of which appear only once. Trimming took 4 bases from V and 5 from J; bases not matched to a gene: 8. The V gene's germline CDR1 is SGHDT and CDR2 YYEEEE. The CDR3 runs to 14 residues. J is TRBJ1-2 and V is TRBV5-6; 7 bases map to TRBD1. The source is an adult who received the AZD1222 COVID-19 vaccine. The material sequenced was peripheral blood, taken 28 days after the second AZD1222 dose. CDR3 bases: TGTGCCAGCAGCCGACCGGGACAGAGTTATGGCTACACCTTC. Its protein product is CASSRPGQSYGYTF.